One sample yielded the 31 T cell receptor beta chains listed below, sequenced in a study of blood T cell repertoires in COVID-19. The assay was immunoSEQ multiplex PCR, and TCRdb's table has in-frame clones only and misses some. The table includes 200,000 or so clones, around 81% detected once. Source material: peripheral blood. These receptors came from a woman in her 70s with acute or convalescent COVID-19.

The V call is TRBV18, the J call TRBJ2-1, with 13 bases matching TRBD2. The ends lost 2 bases at V and 3 bases at J; junction bases unmatched: 4. This CDR3 spans 17 amino acids. Germline CDR1 and CDR2: KGHSH and LQKENI. The CDR3 sequence is CASSPTGTSGNYNEQFF. DNA for the CDR3: TGTGCCAGCTCACCAACCGGGACTAGCGGGAACTACAATGAGCAGTTCTTC.

V and J are TRBV10-3 and TRBJ1-5; D not resolved. The CDR3 extends over 13 amino acids. V lost 2 bases and J lost 2, with 4 bases in between. Per the germline V gene, CDR1 is ENHRY and CDR2 is SYGVKD. The CDR3 nucleotides are TGTGCCATCAGTGAGACAGGCAATCAGCCCCAGCATTTT. This gives the protein CAISETGNQPQHF.

The chain uses TRBV5-1 and TRBJ1-4; 7 bases align to TRBD1. CDR3 length: 15 residues. Trimming took 5 bases from V and 7 from J; bases not matched to a gene: 11. CDR1 and CDR2 from the germline V gene are SGHRS and YFSETQ. The CDR3 protein is CASSSTGDYGEKLFF. The CDR3 nucleotides are TGCGCCAGCAGTTCTACAGGGGATTATGGTGAAAAACTGTTTTTT.

The V call is TRBV21-1, the J call TRBJ1-3; the table's D call, TRBD1, was not checked against the DNA. TRBV21-1 is a listed pseudogene. CDR3 size: 15 residues. CDR3 loop: CASSADRAFGNTIYF. The CDR3 DNA follows: TGTGCCAGCAGCGCCGACAGGGCATTTGGAAACACCATATATTTT.

The V call is TRBV5-1, the J call TRBJ2-1, with TRBD2 matching 10 bases. J lost 7 bases, V lost 0 bases, and 7 bases had no gene match. CDR1 and CDR2 from the germline V gene are SGHRS and YFSETQ. This CDR3 comprises 16 residues. The CDR3 sequence is CASSLVASGSRNEQFF. The CDR3 DNA sequence: TGCGCCAGCAGCTTGGTGGCTAGCGGGAGTAGGAATGAGCAGTTCTTC.

V usage is TRBV20-1 and J usage is TRBJ2-1; perhaps TRBD2 as D (5 bases). V was clipped by 3 bases and J by 7 bases, with 10 bases between them. This CDR3 contains 12 residues. CDR1 and CDR2 from the germline V gene are DFQATT and SNEGSKA (reference sequence). CDR3 nucleotide sequence: TGCAGTGCTAGTGTGAGGGAGAATGAGCAGTTCTTC. This translates into CSASVRENEQFF.

V usage is TRBV19 and J usage is TRBJ1-5; 7 bases are shared with TRBD1. V was pared by 3 bases and J by 11 bases, with 10 bases of the junction left unmatched. Germline V gene lookup returns CDR1 LNHDA and CDR2 SQIVND (reference sequence). This CDR3 contains 14 residues. CDR3 residues: CASSIGTAPATQHF. CDR3 bases: TGTGCCAGTAGTATCGGGACAGCCCCCGCGACCCAGCATTTT.

J is TRBJ1-1 and V is TRBV28; TRBD1 aligns across 8 bases. Losses at the gene ends were 4 bases for V and 1 base for J; bases not matched to a gene: 2. Germline loops: CDR1 MDHEN, CDR2 SYDVKM. CDR3 length: 14 residues. CDR3 bases: TGTGCCAGCAGTTGGGACAGGAGGAACACTGAAGCTTTCTTT. This codes for CASSWDRRNTEAFF.

The rearrangement uses TRBV5-6 and TRBJ1-2, with 10 bases aligning to TRBD1. The J segment lost 2 bases and the V segment lost 0 bases, leaving 4 bases of the junction unmatched. The CDR3 runs 16 residues. CDR1 and CDR2 (germline): SGHDT, YYEEEE. CDR3 in amino acids: CASSLATGQGNYGYTF. The CDR3 DNA reads as TGTGCCAGCAGCTTGGCCACGGGACAGGGGAACTATGGCTACACCTTC.

The rearrangement joins TRBV25-1 to TRBJ1-4, with 8 bases that match TRBD1. The germline V gene has CDR1 MGHDK and CDR2 SYGVNS. The V segment lost 3 bases and the J segment 6 bases; nucleotides outside the gene matches: 3. The length of the CDR3 is 14 residues. CDR3 protein: CASSDQGADEKLFF. The CDR3 DNA follows: TGTGCCAGCAGTGACCAGGGGGCTGATGAAAAACTGTTTTTT. Based on the CDR3 plus reference TRBV25-1 and TRBJ1-4, the full variable domain is EADIYQTPRYLVIGTGKKITLECSQTMGHDKMYWYQQDPGMELHLIHYSYGVNSTEKGDLSSESTVSRIRTEHFPLTLESARPSHTSQYLCASSDQGADEKLFFGSGTQLSVL.

This clone was picked up a small number of times. The chain recombines TRBV19 with TRBJ2-6, with 11 bases fitting TRBD1. The V segment lost 4 bases and the J segment 3 bases; nucleotides outside the gene matches: 8. Germline assignment: CDR1 LNHDA and CDR2 SQIVND (reference sequence). This CDR3 is 18 amino acids long. The CDR3 nucleotides are TGTGCCAGTAGTACACCGGGACAGGGGGTCTTTGGGGCCAACGTCCTGACTTTC. Translation gives CASSTPGQGVFGANVLTF.

V gene TRBV21-1 combines with J gene TRBJ1-5. TRBV21-1 is a documented pseudogene. The CDR3 is made up of 11 amino acids. CDR3 nucleotide sequence: TGTGCCACGCGGGAGGATCAGCCCCAGCATTTT. Protein: CATREDQPQHF.

V and J are TRBV11-2 and TRBJ2-1; D remains unclear. Trimming removed 0 bases from V and 5 bases from J, with 8 bases in between. This CDR3 is 14 amino acids long. CDR1 and CDR2 (germline): SGHAT, FQNNGV. The CDR3, as DNA: TGTGCCAGCAGCTTAGATCGAATAGACAATGAGCAGTTCTTC. Protein: CASSLDRIDNEQFF.

The chain is built from TRBV4-1 and TRBJ2-7; D remains unclear. Germline assignment: CDR1 MGHRA and CDR2 YSYEKL. Between the trimmed V and J ends, which lost 1 base and 1 base, there was a span of 17 bases. This CDR3 spans 17 amino acids. For the CDR3, the DNA is TGCGCCAGCAGCCAAGGCTTCGAGCGTCCAATGTCCTACGAGCAGTACTTC. This gives the protein CASSQGFERPMSYEQYF.

CDR3 residues: CASNRGLAYNSPLHF. CDR3 sequence (DNA): TGTGCCAGCAATAGGGGGCTCGCCTATAATTCACCCCTCCACTTT. The V gene is TRBV21-1, the J gene TRBJ1-6; the D call TRBD1 from the table was never checked on the DNA. TRBV21-1 is recorded as a pseudogene. The CDR3 covers 15 residues.

The chain combines TRBV5-4 with TRBJ1-2, with 9 bases matching TRBD1. The CDR3 spans 15 residues. Looked up from germline, CDR1 is SGHNT and CDR2 is YYREEE (reference sequence). With 0 bases clipped from V and 7 bases from J, the junction kept 7 bases outside the gene matches. CDR3 bases: TGTGCCAGCAGCTTGGCCGGCACAGGGGGCGGTGGCTACACCTTC. Its protein is CASSLAGTGGGGYTF.

This sequence joins TRBV7-2 and TRBJ2-3; tentatively, D is TRBD2 (5 bases). This CDR3 spans 15 amino acids. Germline assignment: CDR1 SGHTA and CDR2 FQGNSA. V dropped 1 base and J dropped 5 bases, with 13 bases sitting between them. The DNA of the CDR3 is TGTGCCAGCAGCTTAGACGCGGAGGCCTTAGATACGCAGTATTTT. The encoded protein is CASSLDAEALDTQYF. The complete variable domain, with remaining parts taken from reference TRBV7-2 and TRBJ2-3, reads GAGVSQSPSNKVTEKGKDVELRCDPISGHTALYWYRQSLGQGLEFLIYFQGNSAPDKSGLPSDRFSAERTGGSVSTLTIQRTQQEDSAVYLCASSLDAEALDTQYFGPGTRLTVL.

In this sample, this clone turned up many times. The rearrangement uses TRBV7-9 and TRBJ2-2; 12 nucleotides match TRBD1. The CDR3 loop spans 17 amino acids. Germline values: CDR1 SEHNR, CDR2 FQNEAQ (reference sequence). V was pared by 4 bases and J by 5 bases, with 8 bases of the junction left unmatched. CDR3 DNA sequence: TGTGCCAGCAGCTGGCGGGACAGGGGGCCGGGAACCGGGGAGCTGTTTTTT. Translation gives CASSWRDRGPGTGELFF.

V gene TRBV15 combines with J gene TRBJ2-1; D is uncertain. Trimming pared 1 base from V and 0 bases from J, leaving 16 bases between. This CDR3 is built from 18 residues. Germline V gene data show CDR1 as LNHNV and CDR2 as YYDKDF (reference sequence). The CDR3 nucleotides are TGTGCCACCAGCAGAGGGGTGAGGATCTTGAGCTCCTACAATGAGCAGTTCTTC. Amino acids: CATSRGVRILSSYNEQFF.

This clone has a single count. The J gene is TRBJ2-1, the V gene TRBV3-1 (or the pseudogene TRBV3-2); 14 positions agree with TRBD2. V was clipped by 4 bases and J by 9 bases; unmatched bases: 11. Germline lookup yields CDR1 LGHDT and CDR2 YNNKEL (reference sequence). CDR3 length: 17 residues. In nucleotides, the CDR3 is TGTGCCAGCAGCCTCTTCGGGACTAGCGGGAGTGGGGGTGAGCAGTTCTTC. It translates to CASSLFGTSGSGGEQFF.

This clone was counted at least ten times. This chain links TRBV28 with TRBJ1-6; 7 bases match TRBD1. Trimming removed 6 bases from V and 7 bases from J; junction bases left unmatched: 9. Germline V gives CDR1 MDHEN, CDR2 SYDVKM. The CDR3 is 15 amino acids. The CDR3 loop is CASSIFGQDNSPLHF. In DNA, the CDR3 is TGTGCCAGCAGCATCTTCGGACAGGACAATTCACCCCTCCACTTT.

The rearrangement uses TRBV9 and TRBJ2-1; D may be TRBD1 (6 bases). V was cut by 0 bases and J by 4 bases, with 8 bases left in between. The CDR3 totals 14 residues. Germline V CDR1 and CDR2: SGDLS, YYNGEE. The CDR3 reads CASSVGGQYNEQFF. Written as DNA, the CDR3 is TGTGCCAGCAGCGTAGGTGGACAGTACAATGAGCAGTTCTTC. Variable domain in full (rest from reference TRBV9 and TRBJ2-1): DSGVTQTPKHLITATGQRVTLRCSPRSGDLSVYWYQQSLDQGLQFLIQYYNGEERAKGNILERFSAQQFPDLHSELNLSSLELGDSALYFCASSVGGQYNEQFFGPGTRLTVL.

The chain couples TRBV15 to TRBJ2-7; weak D call: TRBD1 (5 bases). V was pared by 5 bases and J by 6 bases, with 14 bases between. Germline CDR1 reads LNHNV; CDR2 reads YYDKDF (reference sequence). The CDR3 spans 13 residues. The CDR3 nucleotides are TGTGCCACCAGCGGTTTCAGGGATAGCGAGCAGTACTTC. This codes for CATSGFRDSEQYF.

The rearrangement links TRBV19 to TRBJ2-1; 9 nucleotides line up with TRBD2. CDR3 size: 18 residues. Unmatched junction bases numbered 10, after V lost 2 bases and J lost 2 bases. The V gene's germline CDR1 is LNHDA and CDR2 SQIVND (reference sequence). As DNA, the CDR3 is TGTGCCAGTAGTATATACATAGGCGGGAGGGCCCCCTACAATGAGCAGTTCTTC. Translation: CASSIYIGGRAPYNEQFF.

The chain couples TRBV13 to TRBJ2-1; 7 nucleotides agree with TRBD1. The CDR3 loop spans 15 amino acids. Germline-derived CDR1 and CDR2 are PRHDT and FYEKMQ (reference sequence). V shed 5 bases and J 0 bases; nucleotides not matched to a gene: 4. This CDR3 is CASSPAGGSYNEQFF. CDR3 nucleotide sequence: TGTGCCAGCAGCCCGGCAGGGGGCTCCTACAATGAGCAGTTCTTC.

The chain joins TRBV28 to TRBJ2-5; D is possibly TRBD1 (5 bases). CDR1 is MDHEN and CDR2 is SYDVKM in the germline V gene. Trimming left V 6 bases short and J 2 bases short, with 10 bases between. This CDR3 is 13 amino acids long. In DNA, the CDR3 is TGTGCCAGCAGGGGGCAGGAACAAGAGACCCAGTACTTC. It specifies CASRGQEQETQYF.

The gene calls are TRBV6-5 and TRBJ2-1; the D gene is possibly TRBD2 (5 bases). Trimming took 7 bases from V and 6 from J, leaving 16 bases between them. This CDR3 has 14 amino acids. Germline lookup yields CDR1 MNHEY and CDR2 SVGAGI. CDR3 in DNA: TGTGCCAGCACCCCTCCAGGAGGACGCAATGAGCAGTTCTTC. Translating it yields CASTPPGGRNEQFF.

V gene TRBV16 combines with J gene TRBJ2-1, with D maybe TRBD2 (6 bases). The V end was cut by 0 bases, the J end by 6 bases, with 12 bases between. Germline V lookup: CDR1 KGHSY, CDR2 FQNENV. The CDR3 consists of 15 residues. DNA for the CDR3: TGTGCCAGCAGCCAATCACTACTAGCTCTCAATGAGCAGTTCTTC. This codes for CASSQSLLALNEQFF.

The genes are TRBV9 and TRBJ2-1; TRBD2 agrees at 12 bases. The germline V gene has CDR1 SGDLS and CDR2 YYNGEE. The CDR3 spans 17 residues. Trimming at V came to 6 bases and at J to 7 bases, leaving 14 bases not matched to a gene. The CDR3 reads CASNKELGLAGGNEQFF. The DNA for the CDR3 is TGTGCCAGCAACAAAGAGCTCGGGCTAGCGGGAGGGAATGAGCAGTTCTTC.

CDR3 DNA: TGCGCCAGCAGCGTCGACTACCTGAGCTCCTACGAGCAGTACTTC. Translation gives CASSVDYLSSYEQYF. This chain joins TRBV5-1 and TRBJ2-7, with a possible D match to TRBD2 (5 bases). The CDR3 has 15 amino acids. Trimming removed 4 bases from V and 0 bases from J, with 14 bases in between. Germline CDR1 reads SGHRS; CDR2 reads YFSETQ.

The chain employs TRBV19 and TRBJ1-2, with D possibly TRBD1 on 5 matching bases. The V and J ends lost 8 bases and 2 bases respectively, with 12 bases between them. The CDR3 extends over 13 amino acids. Per the germline V gene, CDR1 is LNHDA and CDR2 is SQIVND (reference sequence). The CDR3 sequence: CASRGGANYGYTF. In DNA, the CDR3 is TGTGCCAGTCGTGGTGGGGCAAACTATGGCTACACCTTC. The variable domain in full, completed from reference TRBV19 and TRBJ1-2, reads DGGITQSPKYLFRKEGQNVTLSCEQNLNHDAMYWYRQDPGQGLRLIYYSQIVNDFQKGDIAEGYSVSREKKESFPLTVTSAQKNPTAFYLCASRGGANYGYTFGSGTRLTVV.